The sequence of this T cell receptor (beta chain) was determined in a study of OX40 agonist ivuxolimab in advanced cancers. Concerning this clone: Its specificity is unknown.

The table came from immunoSEQ multiplex PCR; TCRdb's copy has only in-frame clones and leaves some out. The sample shows 55,000 to 80,000 clones, 86% of them seen only once. Study-level findings and limits: It was also the case that some nonresponders had low normalized T-cell clonal expansion.

The CDR3 is 13 amino acids. Germline assignment: CDR1 LNHDA and CDR2 SQIVND (reference sequence). The V end lost 5 bases, the J end lost 4 bases, and 9 bases lay between the germline ends. V usage is TRBV19 and J usage is TRBJ1-5; D unclear. The receptor was isolated from an adult with an advanced solid tumor such as melanoma, head and neck, liver or kidney cancer. The sequenced sample was CD4+ or CD8+ T cells sorted from blood, obtained in a trial of the OX40 agonist ivuxolimab. The chain's CDR3 is CASSWQQNQPQHF. The CDR3 DNA is TGTGCCAGTAGTTGGCAGCAAAATCAGCCCCAGCATTTT.